This record covers a single T cell receptor beta chain. The antigen is unknown. Deletions cut 4 bases from V and 7 bases from J, with 8 bases between. The length of the CDR3 is 11 residues. Germline-derived CDR1 and CDR2 are SGHAT and FQDESV (reference sequence). The data originate from a study of CD8 T cells in Susac syndrome. Overall study findings and caveats: The authors acknowledged that their TCR sequencing and HLA analysis involved a relatively small number of individuals.

Random hexamers were used to reverse transcribe an amount of roughly 0.5 to 1 ug RNA. TCRdb re-called the immunoSEQ multiplex PCR reads with MiXCR, one entry per CDR3 protein. The data contain more than 110,000 distinct CDR3 sequences, 95% of them singletons. The chain carries TRBV11-1 and TRBJ2-7, with D possibly matching TRBD2 (5 bases). Sequenced: CD4+ T cells from PBMCs. The source is a human donor with Susac syndrome. CDR3 protein: CASSSEAEQYF. The CDR3, as DNA: TGTGCCAGCAGCTCGGAGGCGGAGCAGTACTTC. Looking up the rest from reference TRBV11-1 and TRBJ2-7 gives the full variable domain: EAEVAQSPRYKITEKSQAVAFWCDPISGHATLYWYRQILGQGPELLVQFQDESVVDDSQLPKDRFSAERLKGVDSTLKIQPAELGDSAMYLCASSSEAEQYFGPGTRLTVT.